Below, 25 T cell receptor beta chains from the same sample are listed, as sequenced in a study of siplizumab effects on memory and regulatory T cells. Produced via immunoSEQ multiplex PCR; TCRdb's table is partial and in-frame only. In the table there are tens of thousands of clones, 88% of which are singletons. The sample consisted of Tregs sorted from blood. These receptors were obtained from a human donor in good health.

The chain employs TRBV28 and TRBJ1-5; TRBD1 might be the D (5 bases). Germline values: CDR1 MDHEN, CDR2 SYDVKM. This CDR3 has 18 residues. V lost 3 bases and J lost 4, with 22 bases in between. CDR3 loop: CASSFGTRRGSPNQPQHF. Written as DNA, the CDR3 is TGTGCCAGCAGTTTCGGAACCCGGCGGGGGAGCCCTAATCAGCCCCAGCATTTT.

The chain carries TRBV6-1 and TRBJ1-4; no reliable D call. The CDR3 has 14 amino acids. CDR1 is MNHNS, CDR2 SASEGT, per germline. With 6 bases removed from V and 0 bases from J, the gap between germline ends came to 8 bases. The CDR3 region is CASRTYATNEKLFF. The DNA for the CDR3 is TGTGCCAGCAGAACATACGCAACTAATGAAAAACTGTTTTTT.

This chain links TRBV5-6 with TRBJ1-1, with 10 bases that match TRBD1. V trimming: 3 bases; J trimming: 4 bases; junction bases outside the gene matches: 9. Germline CDR1 SGHDT, CDR2 YYEEEE. The CDR3 has 16 amino acids. The CDR3 spells CASSWDRGSPSTEAFF. The CDR3 nucleotides read TGTGCCAGCAGCTGGGACAGGGGATCTCCGAGCACTGAAGCTTTCTTT. Looking up the rest from reference TRBV5-6 and TRBJ1-1 gives the full variable domain: DAGVTQSPTHLIKTRGQQVTLRCSPKSGHDTVSWYQQALGQGPQFIFQYYEEEERQRGNFPDRFSGHQFPNYSSELNVNALLLGDSALYLCASSWDRGSPSTEAFFGQGTRLTVV.

This clone was seen just once. V usage is TRBV19 and J usage is TRBJ2-2, with D possibly TRBD1 on 5 matching bases. The CDR3 sequence is 13 residues long. Looked up from germline, CDR1 is LNHDA and CDR2 is SQIVND (reference sequence). Trimming shortened V by 7 bases and J by 6 bases, and 12 bases separated the two germline ends. CDR3 DNA sequence: TGTGCCAGTACCGCAGGGTTCGCCGGGGAGCTGTTTTTT. It is translated as CASTAGFAGELFF.

The J gene is TRBJ2-7, the V gene TRBV5-3; D is unresolved. TRBV5-3 is an ORF, with its function uncertain. V was cut by 10 bases and J by 3 bases, with 20 bases left in between. There are 14 residues in the CDR3. The CDR3 sequence is CAPSKDRPHYEQYF. The DNA of the CDR3 is TGTGCCCCATCCAAGGACCGACCTCACTACGAGCAGTACTTC.

This clone was seen only once. The chain has TRBV7-9 and TRBJ1-2, with D possibly TRBD1 on 6 matching bases. This CDR3 has 16 amino acids. Trimming stripped 1 base from V and 4 bases from J, with 16 bases between. The V gene's germline CDR1 is SEHNR and CDR2 FQNEAQ (reference sequence). CDR3 in amino acids: CASSLGSRQVVYGYTF. As DNA, the CDR3 is TGTGCCAGCAGCTTAGGCTCTCGACAGGTGGTCTATGGCTACACCTTC.

This chain joins TRBV11-2 and TRBJ2-5; TRBD2 is a possible D gene (6 bases). Germline V CDR1 and CDR2: SGHAT, FQNNGV. V lost 5 bases, J lost 10 bases, and 26 bases lay in between. The CDR3 is 16 residues long. The CDR3 loop is CASSPSPLTRGSIQYF. In nucleotides, the CDR3 is TGTGCCAGCAGCCCTAGCCCCTTGACTAGGGGATCGATCCAGTACTTC.

This clone was observed a single time. V gene TRBV5-1 combines with J gene TRBJ2-1; D remains unclear. The germline V gene has CDR1 SGHRS and CDR2 YFSETQ. V lost 2 bases and J 12 bases, leaving 9 bases between the germline ends. The CDR3 is 11 residues long. The CDR3 loop reads CASSFESLQFF. The CDR3, as DNA: TGCGCCAGCAGCTTCGAATCGCTGCAGTTCTTC.

This clone was seen once. The genes are TRBV7-3 and TRBJ2-6, with 7 bases matching TRBD1. With 6 bases clipped from V and 0 bases from J, the junction kept 8 bases outside the gene matches. The CDR3 extends over 17 amino acids. CDR1 SGHTA and CDR2 FQGTGA come from the germline V gene. The CDR3: CASSRTGFSSGANVLTF. The CDR3, as DNA: TGTGCCAGCAGTCGGACAGGCTTTAGCTCTGGGGCCAACGTCCTGACTTTC.

The gene calls are TRBV5-1 and TRBJ2-3, with 11 bases identical to TRBD2. The CDR3 contains 15 residues. Germline CDR1 SGHRS, CDR2 YFSETQ. With 3 bases clipped from V and 1 base from J, the junction kept 1 base outside the gene matches. The CDR3 loop reads CASSSGLAGTDTQYF. For the CDR3, the DNA is TGCGCCAGCAGCTCGGGACTAGCGGGCACAGATACGCAGTATTTT.

The V call is TRBV6-6, the J call TRBJ1-5; D gene ambiguous. This CDR3 has 14 amino acids. In germline, CDR1 is MNHNY, CDR2 SVGAGI (reference sequence). The V gene lost 5 bases and the J gene lost 3 bases, with 11 bases spanning the gap. The CDR3 nucleotides are TGTGCCAGCAGTCCAATAGGCTTCAATCAGCCCCAGCATTTT. Encoded protein: CASSPIGFNQPQHF.

V gene TRBV6-5 combines with J gene TRBJ2-3, with a possible D match to TRBD1 (6 bases). V lost 2 bases, J lost 1 base, and 7 bases lay in between. Per germline, CDR1 MNHEY and CDR2 SVGAGI. The CDR3 is made up of 14 amino acids. The CDR3 loop is CASSYRTGTDTQYF. In DNA, the CDR3 is TGTGCCAGCAGTTACCGGACAGGCACAGATACGCAGTATTTT.

The chain uses TRBV4-1 and TRBJ2-7, with D unclear. Germline CDR1 MGHRA, CDR2 YSYEKL. There are 13 residues in the CDR3. The V end was cut by 4 bases, the J end by 5 bases, with 12 bases between. The CDR3 here is CASSPRTGDEQYF. The CDR3 bases are TGCGCCAGCAGCCCTCGGACCGGCGACGAGCAGTACTTC.

The chain links TRBV19 to TRBJ2-7; 11 positions match TRBD2. J gave up 4 bases and V 5 bases, and 4 bases lay outside the gene matches. The CDR3 loop spans 14 amino acids. Looked up from germline, CDR1 is LNHDA and CDR2 is SQIVND (reference sequence). CDR3 protein: CASSPIAGGYEQYF. As DNA, the CDR3 is TGTGCCAGTAGTCCGATAGCGGGAGGGTACGAGCAGTACTTC. Full variable domain (outside the CDR3, taken from reference TRBV19 and TRBJ2-7): DGGITQSPKYLFRKEGQNVTLSCEQNLNHDAMYWYRQDPGQGLRLIYYSQIVNDFQKGDIAEGYSVSREKKESFPLTVTSAQKNPTAFYLCASSPIAGGYEQYFGPGTRLTVT.

V and J are TRBV11-3 and TRBJ2-7; the D gene is possibly TRBD1 (6 bases). Germline V gives CDR1 SGHNT, CDR2 YENEEA. V lost 5 bases and J 0 bases, leaving 11 bases between the germline ends. This CDR3 region has 14 residues. CDR3 bases: TGTGCCAGCAGCAAGGACAGTGACTCCTACGAGCAGTACTTC. Translated: CASSKDSDSYEQYF.

The rearrangement joins TRBV11-3 to TRBJ2-7; D is undetermined. The CDR3 covers 14 residues. The V gene lost 2 bases and the J gene lost 2 bases, with 10 bases spanning the gap. Germline V lookup: CDR1 SGHNT, CDR2 YENEEA. CDR3 residues: CASSLHRRAYEQYF. The DNA of the CDR3 is TGTGCCAGCAGCTTACACCGGAGAGCCTACGAGCAGTACTTC.

The chain uses TRBV27 and TRBJ2-5; D is perhaps TRBD2 (6 bases). The ends were cut back, 11 bases at V and 0 bases at J, with 10 bases in the middle. From germline, CDR1 is MNHEY and CDR2 SMNVEV (reference sequence). The CDR3 has 12 amino acids. In DNA form, the CDR3 reads TGTGCCTCAAGCGGGTACCAAGAGACCCAGTACTTC. The encoded protein is CASSGYQETQYF.

V gene TRBV15 combines with J gene TRBJ2-2, with 11 positions matching TRBD2. The CDR3 extends over 18 amino acids. V trimming: 2 bases; J trimming: 1 base; junction bases outside the gene matches: 6. The germline gives CDR1 LNHNV, CDR2 YYDKDF (reference sequence). The CDR3 region has the DNA TGTGCCACCAGCAGAACTAGCGGGAGTTGGGTGAACACCGGGGAGCTGTTTTTT. This translates into CATSRTSGSWVNTGELFF.

The chain couples TRBV2 to TRBJ1-1; D uncertain. Germline CDR1 and CDR2: SNHLY and FYNNEI. The CDR3 contains 12 residues. The V end was cut by 8 bases, the J end by 4 bases, with 11 bases between. The CDR3 loop is CASDRVPTEAFF. CDR3 sequence (DNA): TGTGCCAGCGACCGGGTCCCCACTGAAGCTTTCTTT. The whole variable domain, filled in from reference TRBV2 and TRBJ1-1, reads EPEVTQTPSHQVTQMGQEVILRCVPISNHLYFYWYRQILGQKVEFLVSFYNNEISEKSEIFDDQFSVERPDGSNFTLKIRSTKLEDSAMYFCASDRVPTEAFFGQGTRLTVV.

The chain carries TRBV6-1 and TRBJ2-3; 8 nucleotides align to TRBD1. V was pared by 6 bases and J by 8 bases, with 1 base of the junction left unmatched. The CDR3 covers 11 residues. Germline CDR1 is MNHNS and CDR2 is SASEGT. DNA for the CDR3: TGTGCCAGCAGCAGGGGGCGTACGCAGTATTTT. Amino acid sequence: CASSRGRTQYF.

The chain uses TRBV7-8 and TRBJ2-5, with a weak D call TRBD2 (5 bases). This CDR3 comprises 16 residues. CDR1 and CDR2 (germline): SGHVS, FQNEAQ. V dropped 5 bases and J dropped 5 bases, with 21 bases sitting between them. CDR3 sequence (DNA): TGTGCCAGCAGCGAACGGCACCCGCAACAGCGGGAGACCCAGTACTTC. Translated, it gives CASSERHPQQRETQYF. The full variable domain, completed using reference TRBV7-8 and TRBJ2-5, is GAGVSQSPRYKVAKRGQDVALRCDPISGHVSLFWYQQALGQGPEFLTYFQNEAQLDKSGLPSDRFFAERPEGSVSTLKIQRTQQEDSAVYLCASSERHPQQRETQYFGPGTRLLVL.

This chain links TRBV11-3 with TRBJ2-2; 10 bases are shared with TRBD2. This CDR3 is built from 14 residues. V lost 3 bases to trimming and J lost 5 bases; unmatched junction nucleotides: 0. Germline CDR1 and CDR2: SGHNT and YENEEA. The CDR3 nucleotides are TGTGCCAGCAGCTTGACTAGCGGGACCGGGGAGCTGTTTTTT. The encoded protein is CASSLTSGTGELFF.

Concerning this clone: The sample contains more than one DNA sequence encoding this CDR3. The chain recombines TRBV6-1 with TRBJ1-4, with unresolved D. Germline V gives CDR1 MNHNS, CDR2 SASEGT. The V end was cut by 3 bases, the J end by 5 bases, with 13 bases between. The CDR3 is made up of 15 amino acids. In DNA, the CDR3 is TGTGCCAGCAGTGACAAGGCCCGGAGAAATGAAAAACTGTTTTTT. Protein product: CASSDKARRNEKLFF.

V and J are TRBV5-4 and TRBJ2-3, with 14 bases matching TRBD2. Trimming at V came to 4 bases and at J to 3 bases, leaving 4 bases not matched to a gene. Germline V CDR1 and CDR2: SGHNT, YYREEE (reference sequence). This CDR3 has 16 residues. The CDR3 bases are TGTGCCAGCAGCGACAGACTAGCGGGAGGGACAGATACGCAGTATTTT. Its translation is CASSDRLAGGTDTQYF.

This chain joins TRBV11-2 and TRBJ2-7, with 9 bases identical to TRBD2. Germline loops: CDR1 SGHAT, CDR2 FQNNGV. The junction had 6 bases not matched to a gene; V was cut back by 1 base and J by 2 bases. This CDR3 spans 16 amino acids. The CDR3 nucleotides read TGTGCCAGCAGCTTAGTCGGACTAGCGACTGCCTACGAGCAGTACTTC. It yields the protein CASSLVGLATAYEQYF.